The rows below give T cell receptor beta chains drawn from one sample of a study of shared clonotypes between healthy human individuals. Repertoires were generated with immunoSEQ multiplex PCR, while TCRdb's copy carries only in-frame clones and drops some. The sample yields some 2 million clones, 85% to 95% seen once. Sequenced input: naive CD4+ T cells sorted from blood. Source of these receptors: a man aged 18 to 29 in good health. Each CDR3 is given with its conserved first and last residue. Fields, in order: clone size, V gene, D gene, J gene, CDR3 DNA, CDR3 protein. A D gene is named only where the DNA matches it firmly. Clone sizes are given selectively: once, few, many, or a class where the clone is expanded.

clone_size: -; v_call: TRBV5-1; d_call: TRBD2; j_call: TRBJ2-1; cdr3_nt: TGCGCCAGCAACCGGAGGCTAGCGGGGCCCGGTGAGCAGTTCTTC; cdr3_aa: CASNRRLAGPGEQFF
clone_size: -; v_call: TRBV2; d_call: -; j_call: TRBJ1-3; cdr3_nt: TGTGCCAGCAGTGTGCAGGGACCTGGAAACACCATATATTTT; cdr3_aa: CASSVQGPGNTIYF
clone_size: -; v_call: TRBV7-2; d_call: -; j_call: TRBJ1-5; cdr3_nt: TGTGCCAGCAGCTTGGGGGGAGGCAATCAGCCCCAGCATTTT; cdr3_aa: CASSLGGGNQPQHF
clone_size: -; v_call: TRBV19; d_call: -; j_call: TRBJ2-1; cdr3_nt: TGTGCCAGTAGTATAGATCGGGCTGTTGAGCAGTTCTTC; cdr3_aa: CASSIDRAVEQFF
clone_size: -; v_call: TRBV18; d_call: -; j_call: TRBJ2-7; cdr3_nt: TGTGCCAGCTCACCATCAGGAGCCTACGAGCAGTACTTC; cdr3_aa: CASSPSGAYEQYF
clone_size: -; v_call: TRBV18; d_call: -; j_call: TRBJ1-5; cdr3_nt: TGTGCCAGCTCACCCGGGAATCAGCCCCAGCATTTT; cdr3_aa: CASSPGNQPQHF
clone_size: -; v_call: TRBV5-4; d_call: TRBD1; j_call: TRBJ1-2; cdr3_nt: TGTGCCAGCAGTTTATCCGGGACAGCTAACTATGGCTACACCTTC; cdr3_aa: CASSLSGTANYGYTF
clone_size: -; v_call: TRBV7-2; d_call: TRBD2; j_call: TRBJ2-2; cdr3_nt: TGTGCCAGCAGCTTAGCCCTATTACGGACTAGCGGAGCGAACACCGGGGAGCTGTTTTTT; cdr3_aa: CASSLALLRTSGANTGELFF
clone_size: -; v_call: TRBV10-3; d_call: TRBD2; j_call: TRBJ2-1; cdr3_nt: TGTGCCATCAGTGAGGGACTAGTCGGCAATGAGCAGTTCTTC; cdr3_aa: CAISEGLVGNEQFF
clone_size: -; v_call: TRBV5-4; d_call: -; j_call: TRBJ1-2; cdr3_nt: TGTGCCAGCAGCCATTGGGCGTCAGCTAACTATGGCTACACCTTC; cdr3_aa: CASSHWASANYGYTF
clone_size: -; v_call: TRBV28; d_call: -; j_call: TRBJ1-2; cdr3_nt: TGTGCCAGCAGTCCGAGGGATTCCCGGGGCTACACCTTC; cdr3_aa: CASSPRDSRGYTF
clone_size: -; v_call: TRBV10-3; d_call: -; j_call: TRBJ2-5; cdr3_nt: TGTGCCATCAGTGAGTCGTTGGCCGCCGAGACCCAGTACTTC; cdr3_aa: CAISESLAAETQYF
clone_size: -; v_call: TRBV7-9; d_call: -; j_call: TRBJ2-7; cdr3_nt: TGTGCCAGCAGCCCCAGTGAAGCGTACGAGCAGTACTTC; cdr3_aa: CASSPSEAYEQYF
clone_size: -; v_call: TRBV28; d_call: -; j_call: TRBJ1-2; cdr3_nt: TGTGCCAGCAGTTCACCCCATTTCCGTGGTGGCTACACCTTC; cdr3_aa: CASSSPHFRGGYTF
clone_size: once; v_call: TRBV5-8; d_call: -; j_call: TRBJ1-3; cdr3_nt: TGTGCCAGCAGCTTCGGGACTATCTCTGGAAACACCATATATTTT; cdr3_aa: CASSFGTISGNTIYF